This T cell receptor (beta chain) stems from a study of shared clonotypes between healthy human individuals. As for this clone: Its target is not known.

Assay execution took place at the deep level. The protocol was immunoSEQ multiplex PCR, while the TCRdb copy is restricted to in-frame clones and leaves out a portion. The table records about 610,000 clones, about 95% of them present only once. Naive CD8 cells, CD45RO-negative and positively selected for CCR7, excluded terminally differentiated effector memory CD45RA+ cells. Study conclusions and caveats: Naive subsets, compared against memory subsets, generally had larger estimated richness values. The naive CD4 repertoires of several donors were compared, and around 5.1% of clonotypes were shared.

Sequencing used naive CD8+ T cells sorted from blood. The clonotype originates from a woman in her twenties or thirties in good health.

In DNA, the CDR3 is TGCAGCGTTGAAGCCCCGGACGGGAGTGGCACCGGGGAGCTGTTTTTT. This gives the protein CSVEAPDGSGTGELFF. The chain employs TRBV29-1 and TRBJ2-2, with D perhaps TRBD2 (6 bases). The germline CDR1 and CDR2 sequences are SQVTM and ANQGSEA. The CDR3 spans 16 residues. Between the trimmed V and J ends, which lost 1 base and 4 bases, there was a span of 16 bases.